The 12 T cell receptor beta chains presented below share a single source sample, sequenced in a study of human T cells and chemical hapten exposure. TCRdb used MiXCR to reprocess the RACE reads, holding one entry per CDR3 protein. The data show roughly 360,000 distinct CDR3 sequences, with about 4.4% seen just once and approximately 2.5% held by the top ten. Time point specified: patch test 1, 2 weeks after DPC sensitization. The treatment here: therapeutic diphenylcyclopropenone sensitization with weekly scalp DPC. The specimen was whole blood, collected in connection with sensitization to the hapten diphenylcyclopropenone (DPC). The receptors come from a woman aged 50 to 65 with alopecia areata. Some clones in this sample may be carry-over from other donors' samples.

This clonotype was seen ten or more times. The chain employs TRBV20-1 and TRBJ1-1, with D perhaps matching TRBD1 (5 bases). This CDR3 has 12 amino acids. Germline V gene lookup returns CDR1 DFQATT and CDR2 SNEGSKA (reference sequence). The V end lost 0 bases, the J end lost 5 bases, and 7 bases lay between the germline ends. CDR3 region: CSAREGGTEAFF. In DNA, the CDR3 is TGCAGTGCTAGAGAGGGGGGGACTGAAGCTTTCTTT.

This clonotype was counted at least ten times. V gene TRBV3-1 combines with J gene TRBJ1-4; 7 positions match TRBD1. The CDR3 length is 15 residues. Germline loops: CDR1 LGHDT, CDR2 YNNKEL (reference sequence). The V and J ends lost 2 bases and 2 bases, in that order; junction bases with no gene match: 2. The CDR3 DNA is TGTGCCAGCAGCCAACAGACAGGGACTAATGAAAAACTGTTTTTT. Protein: CASSQQTGTNEKLFF.

At least ten counts were recorded for this clonotype. V and J are TRBV29-1 and TRBJ2-3; D not certain. Per germline, CDR1 SQVTM and CDR2 ANQGSEA. The CDR3 has 12 amino acids. With 0 bases removed from V and 2 bases from J, the gap between germline ends came to 3 bases. DNA of the CDR3: TGCAGCGTTGAAGACCACACAGATACGCAGTATTTT. Translating gives CSVEDHTDTQYF.

Many counts were recorded for this clonotype. The chain carries TRBV20-1 and TRBJ2-7, with 10 bases lining up with TRBD2. Germline loops: CDR1 DFQATT, CDR2 SNEGSKA (reference sequence). V was pared by 2 bases and J by 7 bases, with 14 bases of the junction left unmatched. CDR3 length equals 16 residues. In DNA, the CDR3 is TGCAGTGCTAGACCTAGCTCCCTAGCGGGAGTTCGTGAGCAGTACTTC. This sequence encodes CSARPSSLAGVREQYF.

This clonotype occurred many times. V usage is TRBV12-3 or TRBV12-4 and J usage is TRBJ1-6, with 8 bases fitting TRBD1. This CDR3 contains 17 residues. The junction had 7 bases not matched to a gene; V was cut back by 5 bases and J by 1 base. CDR3 loop: CASSPYQGASYNSPLHF. CDR3 DNA sequence: TGTGCCAGCAGTCCATACCAGGGGGCGTCCTATAATTCACCCCTCCACTTT.

This clonotype was found many times. The rearrangement uses TRBV27 and TRBJ1-6; D uncertain. The V and J ends lost 3 bases and 7 bases respectively, with 7 bases between them. The CDR3 spans 13 residues. The germline V gene encodes CDR1 MNHEY and CDR2 SMNVEV (reference sequence). The CDR3, as DNA: TGTGCCAGCAGTTTCCACGGGAATTCACCCCTCCACTTT. Translating it yields CASSFHGNSPLHF.

In this sample, this clonotype turned up many times. V usage is TRBV6-5 and J usage is TRBJ2-5; TRBD1 might be the D (5 bases). This CDR3 has 13 amino acids. V was cut by 7 bases and J by 4 bases, with 13 bases left in between. Per the germline V gene, CDR1 is MNHEY and CDR2 is SVGAGI. The CDR3 DNA reads as TGTGCCAGCACCGCGCCAGGGCGAGAGACCCAGTACTTC. This translates into CASTAPGRETQYF.

This clonotype occurred many times. The DNA for the CDR3 is TGTGCCAGCAGTGATCCGGGGGCCCGGACAGATACGCAGTATTTT. Its translation is CASSDPGARTDTQYF. The gene calls are TRBV7-9 and TRBJ2-3; the D gene could be TRBD1 or TRBD2 (6 bases each). CDR1 and CDR2 (germline): SEHNR, FQNEAQ (reference sequence). Trimming left V 6 bases short and J 3 bases short, with 16 bases between. This CDR3 region has 15 residues. Filled out from reference TRBV7-9 and TRBJ2-3, the complete variable domain reads DTGVSQNPRHKITKRGQNVTFRCDPISEHNRLYWYRQTLGQGPEFLTYFQNEAQLEKSRLLSDRFSAERPKGSFSTLEIQRTEQGDSAMYLCASSDPGARTDTQYFGPGTRLTVL.

This clonotype was seen ten or more times. The chain joins TRBV6-1 to TRBJ1-3; no definite D call. V lost 7 bases and J 0 bases, leaving 7 bases between the germline ends. The CDR3 is made up of 13 amino acids. Germline-derived CDR1 and CDR2 are MNHNS and SASEGT. The CDR3 region is CASKASSGNTIYF. The CDR3 DNA reads as TGTGCCAGCAAGGCCAGCTCTGGAAACACCATATATTTT.

The chain combines TRBV29-1 with TRBJ2-3; D call uncertain. Germline CDR1 is SQVTM and CDR2 is ANQGSEA. This CDR3 region has 12 residues. V dropped 1 base and J dropped 1 base, with 3 bases sitting between them. CDR3 in amino acids: CSVEVGTDTQYF. In nucleotides, the CDR3 is TGCAGCGTTGAAGTCGGCACAGATACGCAGTATTTT.

This clonotype has ten or more counts. V is TRBV6-5 and J is TRBJ2-2; D unclear. CDR3 length: 13 amino acids. V was pared by 3 bases and J by 0 bases, with 2 bases between. Germline assignment: CDR1 MNHEY and CDR2 SVGAGI. CDR3 amino acids: CASSYPNTGELFF. CDR3 nucleotides: TGTGCCAGCAGTTATCCGAACACCGGGGAGCTGTTTTTT.

The J gene is TRBJ1-4, the V gene TRBV20-1; 8 bases are shared with TRBD1. CDR1 and CDR2 from the germline V gene are DFQATT and SNEGSKA (reference sequence). V dropped 5 bases and J dropped 3; count of bases not matched to a gene: 5. The CDR3 has 14 residues. CDR3 amino acids: CSAPGGAANEKLFF. The CDR3 nucleotides are TGCAGTGCTCCAGGGGGCGCAGCTAATGAAAAACTGTTTTTT.